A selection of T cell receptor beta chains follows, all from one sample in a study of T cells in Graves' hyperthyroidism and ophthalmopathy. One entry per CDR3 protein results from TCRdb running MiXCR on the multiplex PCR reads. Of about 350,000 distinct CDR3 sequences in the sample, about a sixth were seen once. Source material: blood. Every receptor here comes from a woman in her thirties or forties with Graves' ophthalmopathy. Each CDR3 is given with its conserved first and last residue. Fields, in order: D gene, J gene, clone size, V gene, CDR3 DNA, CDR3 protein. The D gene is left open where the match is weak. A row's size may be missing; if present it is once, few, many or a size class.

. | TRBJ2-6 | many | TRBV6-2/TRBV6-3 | TGTGCCAGCAGCGACGACATGCCTGGGGCCAACGTCCTGACTTTC | CASSDDMPGANVLTF
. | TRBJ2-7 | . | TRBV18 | TGTGCCAGCTCAATCGACCGGGAGCAGTACTTC | CASSIDREQYF
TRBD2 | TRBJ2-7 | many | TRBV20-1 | TGCAGCGTGCGGGGGGAAGCCTACGAGCAGTACTTC | CSVRGEAYEQYF
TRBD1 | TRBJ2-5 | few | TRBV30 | TGTGCCTGGTCCTCCAGGGGGGAGACCCAGTACTTC | CAWSSRGETQYF
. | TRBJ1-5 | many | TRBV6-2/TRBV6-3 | TGTGCCAGCAGTTACTCGAGCTACGGGGCAAGAAGCAATCAGCCCCAGCATTTT | CASSYSSYGARSNQPQHF
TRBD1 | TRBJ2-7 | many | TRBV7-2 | TGTGCCAGCAGCATGGACAGGGGGAGGGACGAGCAGTACTTC | CASSMDRGRDEQYF
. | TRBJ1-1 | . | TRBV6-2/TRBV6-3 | TGTGCCAGCAGACCACACAGGAAGAGAGGCTCTGAAGCTTTCTTT | CASRPHRKRGSEAFF
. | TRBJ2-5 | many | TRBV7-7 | TGTGCTAGCAGCTTAGGGACTCAACAAGAGACCCAGTACTTC | CASSLGTQQETQYF
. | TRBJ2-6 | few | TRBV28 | TGTGCCAGCAGTTTATACATCCAGGAACCTGGGGCCAACGTCCTGACTTTC | CASSLYIQEPGANVLTF
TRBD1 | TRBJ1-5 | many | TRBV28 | TGTGCCAGCAGTTGGGCAGGGGGACCCAATCAGCCCCAGCATTTT | CASSWAGGPNQPQHF
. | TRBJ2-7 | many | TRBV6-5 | TGTGCCAGCAGTTACGACCAGGGGGAGCAGTACTTC | CASSYDQGEQYF
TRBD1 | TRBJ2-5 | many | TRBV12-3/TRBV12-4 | TGTGCCAGCAGACCCACAGGGGTAGGGGAGACCCAGTACTTC | CASRPTGVGETQYF
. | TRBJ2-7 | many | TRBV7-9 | TGTGCCAGCACCCGAGCTGGGGACGAGCAGTACTTC | CASTRAGDEQYF
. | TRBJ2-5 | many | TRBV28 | TGTGCCAGCAGTTTACCCACCGTCGCCTATGAGAACCAAGAGACCCAGTACTTC | CASSLPTVAYENQETQYF
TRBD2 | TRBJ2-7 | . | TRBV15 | TGTGCCACCAGCGACACTAGCGGGAGTTCGTACGAGCAGTACTTC | CATSDTSGSSYEQYF
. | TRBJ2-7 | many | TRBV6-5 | TGTGCCAGCAGCTCCGGGACAGGGGCGGGGGGGCGAGACGAGCAGTACTTC | CASSSGTGAGGRDEQYF
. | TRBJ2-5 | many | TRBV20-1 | TGCAGTGCCAGGGACGCGAGGGCCCAGTACTTC | CSARDARAQYF
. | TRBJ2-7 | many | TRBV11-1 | TGTGCCAGCAGCTCCCGGACTCGGGGAAGGTCCTACGAGCAGTACTTC | CASSSRTRGRSYEQYF
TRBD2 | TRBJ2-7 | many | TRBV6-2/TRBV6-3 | TGTGCCAGCAGTCAGAGCGGGACCTCCTACGAGCAGTACTTC | CASSQSGTSYEQYF
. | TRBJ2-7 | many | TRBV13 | TGTGCCAGCAGCTTTAAAGGACCGGGCTCCGAGCAGTACTTC | CASSFKGPGSEQYF
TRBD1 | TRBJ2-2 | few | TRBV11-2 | TGTGCCAGCAGCAGAGGACAGGGAATGACCGGGGAGCTGTTTTTT | CASSRGQGMTGELFF
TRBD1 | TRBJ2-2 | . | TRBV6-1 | TGTGCCAGCAATAAACCGGGACAGGGGACCGCGGGGGAGCTGTTTTTT | CASNKPGQGTAGELFF
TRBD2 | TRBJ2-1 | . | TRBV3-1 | TGTGCCAGCAGCCAAGTGGCGGGGGGACAAGAGACCCAGTTCTTC | CASSQVAGGQETQFF
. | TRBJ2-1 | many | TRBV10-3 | TGTGCCATCACCCGGGACGGGAGACTGGACAATGAGCAGTTCTTC | CAITRDGRLDNEQFF
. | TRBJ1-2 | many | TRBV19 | TGTGCCAGTAAAACGGGGGGAGACTATGGCTACACCTTC | CASKTGGDYGYTF
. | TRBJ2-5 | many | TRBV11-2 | TGTGCCAGCAGCTTAGGCGTTGTTCAGGGGACCCAGTACTTC | CASSLGVVQGTQYF
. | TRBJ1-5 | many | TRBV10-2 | TGCGCCAGCGGGTCAGGGATCCCGAGGACGGGTCAGCCCCAGCATTTT | CASGSGIPRTGQPQHF
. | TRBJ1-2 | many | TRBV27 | TGTGCCAGCAGTCCCGGGACGTACTATGGCTACACCTTC | CASSPGTYYGYTF
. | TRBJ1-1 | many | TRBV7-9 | TGTGCCAGCAGCTTAGGGGCGGCGAACACTGAAGCTTTCTTT | CASSLGAANTEAFF
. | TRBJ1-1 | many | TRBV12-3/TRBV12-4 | TGTGCCAGCAGGCCCCGGGAAGGGATGGGTGAAGCTTTCTTT | CASRPREGMGEAFF
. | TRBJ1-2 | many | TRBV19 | TGTGCCAGTAGTATACCGGGGGACGTCCGAGAGAACTATGGCTACACCTTC | CASSIPGDVRENYGYTF
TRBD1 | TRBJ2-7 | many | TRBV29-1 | TGCAGCGCAAAGGGACAGGGGGCGGACTTGGAGCAGTACTTC | CSAKGQGADLEQYF
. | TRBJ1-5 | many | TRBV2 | TGTGCCAGCATGGGGTTCAGCAATCAGCCCCAGCATTTT | CASMGFSNQPQHF
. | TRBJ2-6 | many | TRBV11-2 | TGTGCCAGCAGCTTAGATGTCCTTGGGGCCAACGTCCTGACTTTC | CASSLDVLGANVLTF
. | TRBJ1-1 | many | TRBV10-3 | TGTGCCATCAGTGAGGGGGTTCGGGGAGGGGGCACTGAAGCTTTCTTT | CAISEGVRGGGTEAFF
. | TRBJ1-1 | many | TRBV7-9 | TGTGCCAGTAACGCAGGGTCGAACACTGAAGCTTTCTTT | CASNAGSNTEAFF
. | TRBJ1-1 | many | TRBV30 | TGTGCCTGGAGGGCACCCTTCAAAGTAGAGCCCACTGAAGCTTTCTTT | CAWRAPFKVEPTEAFF
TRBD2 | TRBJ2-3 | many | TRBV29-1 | TGCAGCGTTGGTTATAGCGGGAGAGTGAATACGCAGTATTTT | CSVGYSGRVNTQYF
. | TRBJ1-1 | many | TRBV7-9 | TGTGCCAGCAGCTTAGGGGGACCTTGGGTCACTGAAGCTTTCTTT | CASSLGGPWVTEAFF
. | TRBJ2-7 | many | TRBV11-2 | TGTGCCAGCAGCTTAGATATCGTGGCAGGACGCTCCTACGAGCAGTACTTC | CASSLDIVAGRSYEQYF
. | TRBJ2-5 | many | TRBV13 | TGTGCCAGCAGCCCCGTTATGCCACAAGAGACCCAGTACTTC | CASSPVMPQETQYF
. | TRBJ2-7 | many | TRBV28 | TGTGCCAGCAGCCAGGGCTTGGGAGAGCAGTACTTC | CASSQGLGEQYF
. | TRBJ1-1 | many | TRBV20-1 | TGCAGTGGTAAATACAGGGTTAACACTGAAGCTTTCTTT | CSGKYRVNTEAFF
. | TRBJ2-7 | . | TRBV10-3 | TGTGCCATCATCGGGAGTCTCCACGAGCAGTGCTTC | CAIIGSLHEQCF
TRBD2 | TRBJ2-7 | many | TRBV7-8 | TGTGCCAGCAGCTTAGGGAGTAGCGGGGGCTCCTACGAGCAGTACTTC | CASSLGSSGGSYEQYF
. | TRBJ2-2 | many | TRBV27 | TGTGCCAGCGGCTCCTTCGGGGAGCTGTTTTTT | CASGSFGELFF
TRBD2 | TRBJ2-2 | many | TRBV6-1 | TGTGCCGCTCGGATAGCGGGAGATGGCGGGGAGCTGTTTTTT | CAARIAGDGGELFF
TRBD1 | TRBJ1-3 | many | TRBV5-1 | TGCGCCAGCAGCTTGGAGGGGGCGTGGGCTGAAAACACCATATATTTT | CASSLEGAWAENTIYF
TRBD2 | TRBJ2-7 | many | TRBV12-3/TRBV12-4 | TGTGCCAGCAGCCCTTCAATAGCGGGAGAATTGCACGAGCAGTACTTC | CASSPSIAGELHEQYF
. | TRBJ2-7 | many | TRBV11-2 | TGTGCCAGCAGATTAAGCGACGAGCAGTACTTC | CASRLSDEQYF
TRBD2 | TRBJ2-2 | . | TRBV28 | TGTGCCAGCAGTCCGGGACTAGCGGGAATGAGCGCCGGGGAGCTGTTTTTT | CASSPGLAGMSAGELFF
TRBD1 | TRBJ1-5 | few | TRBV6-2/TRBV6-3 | TGTGCCAGCAGTTACAGGGGGCTGAGGGTTAGCAATCAGCCCCAGCATTTT | CASSYRGLRVSNQPQHF